The 23 T cell receptor beta chains presented below share a single source sample, sequenced in a study of T cell clonality in common variable immunodeficiency. Profiled with immunoSEQ multiplex PCR; TCRdb holds only in-frame clones, not every one. Altogether fewer than 25,000 clones were found in the sample, and no singletons occur. Antigens for these TCRs are unknown. Findings and limits, study-wide: In common variable immunodeficiency, TCR beta chains reportedly carried fewer deletions and N-nucleotide insertions.

Sequenced sample: peripheral blood mononuclear cells. The origin of the receptors is a human donor with common variable immunodeficiency.

There are many counts of this clone. Read coverage stops 3 residues before the CDR3 terminus; the germline J gene supplies the remainder. This chain connects TRBV19 to TRBJ2-5; D possibly corresponds to TRBD1 (5 bases). The V gene's germline CDR1 is LNHDA and CDR2 SQIVND (reference sequence). This CDR3 region has 17 residues. Trimming removed 4 bases at V and 1 base at J, with 19 bases between. The CDR3 reads CASSTDHPGNLQETQYF. The covered CDR3 bases are TGTGCCAGTAGTACCGACCATCCAGGGAATCTCCAAGAGACC.

This clone was counted between two and nine times. CDR3 bases read: TGTGCCACTAAGGGACAGCTGAACACTGAA. Translating it yields CATKGQLNTE. Given in full, the CDR3 is CATKGQLNTEAFF. The chain joins TRBV2 to TRBJ1-1; 7 bases are shared with TRBD1. Read data end 3 residues before the CDR3 end; the end is taken from the germline J gene. The CDR3 contains 13 residues. Germline CDR1 SNHLY, CDR2 FYNNEI. The trim removed 10 bases at V and 0 bases at J, leaving 5 bases unmatched.

This clone was observed at least ten times. The sequenced fragment ends 3 residues before the CDR3 boundary, so the rest is inferred from the germline J gene. This chain connects TRBV20-1 to TRBJ2-7; D may match TRBD1 or TRBD2 (5 bases each). Germline V gene data show CDR1 as DFQATT and CDR2 as SNEGSKA (reference sequence). Trimming shortened V by 3 bases and J by 3 bases, and 24 bases separated the two germline ends. The CDR3 length is 17 residues. Incomplete CDR3 DNA: TGCAGTGCTAGTAGAATAAGAGGGGTAAGGGGTAGCTACGAG. This codes for CSASRIRGVRGSYE. The CDR3 in its entirety is CSASRIRGVRGSYEQYF.

This clone is termed medium-sized (0.01 to 0.1%). The CDR3 end is not reached by the read, which stops 3 residues before it; the germline J gene fills it in. The chain has TRBV5-1 and TRBJ1-1, with 7 bases fitting TRBD1. V shed 0 bases, J shed 5 bases, and the junction held 4 bases outside the gene matches. The CDR3 has 14 residues. Germline V gene lookup returns CDR1 SGHRS and CDR2 YFSETQ. CDR3 DNA, as far as it was read: TGCGCCAGCAGCTTGGACAGGGGAGGAACTGAA. The encoded protein is CASSLDRGGTE. The complete CDR3 protein is CASSLDRGGTEAFF.

This clone was counted many times. The sequence runs out 3 residues before the end of the CDR3; the remainder is reconstructed from the germline J gene. This chain links TRBV6-1 with TRBJ1-6, with D perhaps TRBD1 (5 bases). The CDR3 is 15 amino acids. Germline V gives CDR1 MNHNS, CDR2 SASEGT. Trimming took off 2 bases at V and 7 bases at J, with 12 bases between the two ends. The CDR3 region is CASSEIGGQNSPLHF. The DNA read from the CDR3 is TGTGCCAGCAGTGAAATCGGCGGACAAAATTCACCC.

This clone was found many times. The DNA read from the CDR3 is TGTGCCAGCAAAGGGTGGACTAGGGCTCGCACAGATACG. This encodes CASKGWTRARTDT. The CDR3 reads in full as CASKGWTRARTDTQYF. The chain has TRBV6-2 or TRBV6-3 and TRBJ2-3; the match to TRBD2 covers 7 bases. The CDR3 goes on 3 residues after the read ends, and that part is filled in from the germline J gene. The germline CDR1 and CDR2 sequences are MNHEY and SVGEGT. V lost 7 bases to trimming and J lost 1 base; unmatched junction nucleotides: 11. This CDR3 comprises 16 residues.

This clone was recorded at least ten times. Coverage ceases 3 residues before the CDR3 finishes, and the germline J gene fills in the end. This sequence joins TRBV5-1 and TRBJ1-5; D gene uncertain. V was cut by 4 bases and J by 0 bases, with 11 bases left in between. The CDR3 is 15 amino acids. CDR1 is SGHRS, CDR2 YFSETQ, per germline. The CDR3: CASSQDGDSNQPQHF. The CDR3 DNA, read in part, is TGCGCCAGCAGCCAAGACGGGGATAGCAATCAGCCC.

Within the sample, this clone is medium-sized. The read terminates 3 residues ahead of where the CDR3 ends, so the germline J gene completes it. The chain combines TRBV5-1 with TRBJ2-1, with 7 bases fitting TRBD1. Trimming took 0 bases from V and 7 from J; bases not matched to a gene: 10. The CDR3 consists of 16 residues. Germline loops: CDR1 SGHRS, CDR2 YFSETQ. The sequenced CDR3 bases are TGCGCCAGCAGCTTGGCCGAAAAGAAGACAGGGAATGAG. This translates into CASSLAEKKTGNE. The entire CDR3 protein reads CASSLAEKKTGNEQFF.

This clone showed up many times. The CDR3 is cut off 3 residues early in the read; its end comes from the germline J gene. The chain carries TRBV5-6 and TRBJ2-5; D is perhaps TRBD2 (5 bases). The germline CDR1 and CDR2 sequences are SGHDT and YYEEEE. The V end was cut by 4 bases, the J end by 7 bases, with 14 bases between. The CDR3 has 13 amino acids. The part of the CDR3 DNA that was read is TGTGCCAGCAGCCTTTCTGCCCGGGGGACC. Its protein product is CASSLSARGT. The entire CDR3 protein reads CASSLSARGTQYF.

This clone was counted only a few times. The sequenced CDR3 bases are TGTGCCAGCAGCTTGAACAGGGGGACAACTGAA. This encodes CASSLNRGTTE. From start to end, the CDR3 is CASSLNRGTTEAFF. The V gene is TRBV7-3, the J gene TRBJ1-1; the match to TRBD1 covers 8 bases. The CDR3 end falls 3 residues outside the read, so it is completed with the germline J gene. Germline V CDR1 and CDR2: SGHTA, FQGTGA. V trimming: 3 bases; J trimming: 5 bases; junction bases outside the gene matches: 5. This CDR3 comprises 14 residues. The whole variable domain, remainder taken from reference TRBV7-3 and TRBJ1-1, is GAGVSQTPSNKVTEKGKYVELRCDPISGHTALYWYRQSLGQGPEFLIYFQGTGAADDSGLPNDRFFAVRPEGSVSTLKIQRTERGDSAVYLCASSLNRGTTEAFFGQGTRLTVV.

This clone has at least ten counts. The missing CDR3 end, 3 residues past where the read stops, is filled in from the germline J gene. This chain joins TRBV7-8 and TRBJ2-5; 7 positions match TRBD1. Germline trimming cut 7 bases from V and 3 bases from J; bases unmatched to any gene: 5. The CDR3 is 13 residues long. Germline CDR1 SGHVS, CDR2 FQNEAQ. The CDR3 reads CASNRQGEETQYF. The sequenced part of the CDR3 DNA is TGTGCCAGCAACAGACAGGGAGAAGAGACC.

This clone appeared many times. The read halts 3 residues ahead of the CDR3 end, with the missing end drawn from the germline J gene. V and J are TRBV6-1 and TRBJ2-3; maybe TRBD2 (5 bases). V was trimmed by 4 bases and J by 2 bases, leaving 10 bases between them. This CDR3 contains 14 residues. From germline, CDR1 is MNHNS and CDR2 SASEGT. The CDR3 bases that were read are TGTGCCAGCAGTGGGGCGGGTAACACAGATACG. Protein product: CASSGAGNTDT. The whole CDR3 sequence is CASSGAGNTDTQYF.

On this clone: The read stops 3 residues short of the end of the CDR3; the missing end is completed from the germline J gene. The gene calls are TRBV5-1 and TRBJ2-1, with TRBD1 matching 9 bases. Germline V gene lookup returns CDR1 SGHRS and CDR2 YFSETQ. The CDR3 length is 16 residues. The ends lost 0 bases at V and 9 bases at J; junction bases unmatched: 10. CDR3 sequence reads: CASSLDGTGRSGEQFF. The sequenced CDR3 bases are TGCGCCAGCAGCTTGGACGGGACAGGGAGGTCAGGTGAG.

This clone was observed at least ten times. The read gets to within 3 residues of the CDR3 end, and the germline J gene fills in the rest. V is TRBV4-1 and J is TRBJ2-3; 14 bases align to TRBD2. V lost 5 bases and J lost 4; bases outside the gene matches: 11. The CDR3 runs to 18 residues. CDR1 and CDR2 (germline): MGHRA, YSYEKL. The CDR3 is CASSSRLAGGLPPDTQYF. The part of the CDR3 DNA that was read is TGCGCCAGCAGCTCGAGACTAGCGGGAGGGCTTCCCCCAGATACG.

This clone was recorded at least ten times. The read ends 3 residues early relative to the CDR3; the germline J gene fills the gap. This chain connects TRBV11-2 to TRBJ1-4; 8 nucleotides agree with TRBD1. Germline-derived CDR1 and CDR2 are SGHAT and FQNNGV. The CDR3 loop spans 15 amino acids. J gave up 6 bases and V 4 bases, and 7 bases lay outside the gene matches. The CDR3 bases that were read are TGTGCCAGCAGCTACACAGGGGGATTAGATGAAAAA. Residues: CASSYTGGLDEK. In full, the CDR3 is CASSYTGGLDEKLFF.

The table lists this clone with many counts. From the germline J gene comes the end of the CDR3, since the read stops 3 residues before it. This chain links TRBV30 with TRBJ1-6; D unclear. V was cut by 0 bases and J by 7 bases, with 10 bases left in between. Germline assignment: CDR1 GTSNPN and CDR2 SVGIG (reference sequence). The CDR3 spans 14 residues. This CDR3 reads CAWSVKGENSPLHF. The sequenced CDR3 bases are TGTGCCTGGAGTGTAAAGGGTGAAAATTCACCC. The variable domain in full, with the rest retrieved from reference TRBV30 and TRBJ1-6, is SQTIHQWPATLVQPVGSPLSLECTVEGTSNPNLYWYRQAAGRGLQLLFYSVGIGQISSEVPQNLSASRPQDRQFILSSKKLLLSDSGFYLCAWSVKGENSPLHFGNGTRLTVT.

This clone was seen at least ten times. The DNA ends 3 residues before the CDR3 does, and the rest of the CDR3 is filled in from the germline J gene. This chain uses TRBV20-1 with TRBJ1-1; maybe TRBD1 (6 bases). The V and J ends lost 6 bases and 0 bases respectively, with 26 bases between them. Germline loops: CDR1 DFQATT, CDR2 SNEGSKA (reference sequence). CDR3 size: 18 residues. The part of the CDR3 DNA that was read is TGCAGTGCCGAGGACGTAGGGGGGGGCCGACCGATGAACACTGAA. As protein: CSAEDVGGGRPMNTE. The entire CDR3 protein reads CSAEDVGGGRPMNTEAFF.

This clone was counted ten times or more. The sequenced fragment ends 3 residues before the CDR3 boundary, so the rest is inferred from the germline J gene. The V and J genes are TRBV6-1 and TRBJ1-1; the D gene is possibly TRBD1 (5 bases). This CDR3 contains 13 residues. V lost 2 bases, J lost 1 base, and 5 bases lay in between. From germline, CDR1 is MNHNS and CDR2 SASEGT. The CDR3 sequence is CASSETGNTEAFF. The covered CDR3 bases are TGTGCCAGCAGTGAAACAGGGAACACTGAA.

This clone has a count of ten or more. The covered CDR3 bases are TGTGCCAGCTCGGGACAGGGCATGAACACTGAA. Residues: CASSGQGMNTE. The whole CDR3 sequence reads CASSGQGMNTEAFF. The rearrangement uses TRBV2 and TRBJ1-1, with TRBD1 matching 9 bases. The CDR3 end falls 3 residues outside the read, so it is completed with the germline J gene. The V gene's germline CDR1 is SNHLY and CDR2 FYNNEI. The CDR3 consists of 14 residues. Trimming removed 8 bases from V and 0 bases from J; junction bases left unmatched: 4. Full variable domain (rest looked up from reference TRBV2 and TRBJ1-1): EPEVTQTPSHQVTQMGQEVILRCVPISNHLYFYWYRQILGQKVEFLVSFYNNEISEKSEIFDDQFSVERPDGSNFTLKIRSTKLEDSAMYFCASSGQGMNTEAFFGQGTRLTVV.

By share, this clone counts as medium-sized (0.01 to 0.1%). The CDR3 end is not reached by the read, which stops 3 residues before it; the germline J gene fills it in. The genes are TRBV29-1 and TRBJ2-1, with D uncertain. Germline CDR1 reads SQVTM; CDR2 reads ANQGSEA. Trimming took 2 bases from V and 1 from J, leaving 9 bases between them. The CDR3 is 14 amino acids. The CDR3 reads CSVEQVNSYNEQFF. CDR3 bases read: TGCAGCGTTGAACAGGTCAATTCCTACAATGAG.

This clone appeared many times. The read gets to within 3 residues of the CDR3 end, and the germline J gene fills in the rest. The rearrangement uses TRBV19 and TRBJ2-7; 8 bases are shared with TRBD1. V trimming: 7 bases; J trimming: 6 bases; junction bases outside the gene matches: 11. The CDR3 is 14 amino acids. The germline CDR1 and CDR2 sequences are LNHDA and SQIVND (reference sequence). CDR3 DNA, as far as it was read: TGTGCCAGTAATCCCCGGGACAGGTGGGGCGAG. It is translated as CASNPRDRWGE. The whole CDR3 protein is CASNPRDRWGEQYF.

This clone was picked up many times. The read finishes 3 residues shy of the CDR3 end, and the germline J gene is used to complete it. V usage is TRBV5-1 and J usage is TRBJ1-1; D is unresolved. CDR3 size: 13 residues. The V and J ends lost 5 bases and 3 bases respectively, with 11 bases between them. Per germline, CDR1 SGHRS and CDR2 YFSETQ. The CDR3 here is CASSTATHTEAFF. CDR3 DNA, as far as it was read: TGCGCCAGCAGTACGGCGACTCACACTGAA.

This clone has only a few counts. The read stops 3 residues short of the end of the CDR3; the missing end is completed from the germline J gene. The rearrangement joins TRBV19 to TRBJ1-2; D is perhaps TRBD1 (5 bases). The CDR3 extends over 13 amino acids. Germline V CDR1 and CDR2: LNHDA, SQIVND (reference sequence). V lost 3 bases to trimming and J lost 4 bases, with 9 bases between them. CDR3 sequence reads: CASSMGQAYGYTF. Incomplete CDR3 DNA: TGTGCCAGTAGTATGGGGCAGGCCTATGGC.